Below are 20 T cell receptor beta chains sequenced from a single sample in a study of chemoradiotherapy in HPV16-positive cancers. Generated by immunoSEQ multiplex PCR, the TCRdb table keeps only in-frame clones and is missing some. The sample holds just under 2,000 clones; roughly 90% are singletons and the top ten take 6.5% to 8%. This sample comprised tumor tissue, obtained from a patient who underwent chemoradiotherapy. Receptor source: a human donor with HPV-associated anogenital cancer.

This clone was counted between two and nine times. The rearrangement uses TRBV19 and TRBJ1-4; 9 bases are shared with TRBD1. The germline V gene encodes CDR1 LNHDA and CDR2 SQIVND (reference sequence). This CDR3 has 11 amino acids. The junction had 2 bases not matched to a gene; V was cut back by 6 bases and J by 12 bases. The CDR3: CASSWTGELFF. The CDR3 region has the DNA TGTGCCAGTAGCTGGACAGGGGAACTGTTTTTT. Based on the CDR3 plus reference TRBV19 and TRBJ1-4, the full variable domain is DGGITQSPKYLFRKEGQNVTLSCEQNLNHDAMYWYRQDPGQGLRLIYYSQIVNDFQKGDIAEGYSVSREKKESFPLTVTSAQKNPTAFYLCASSWTGELFFGSGTQLSVL.

J is TRBJ2-3 and V is TRBV4-1; perhaps TRBD2 as D (6 bases). Germline CDR1 is MGHRA and CDR2 is YSYEKL. V gave up 0 bases and J gave up 4 bases, with 17 bases separating them. The CDR3 is 17 residues long. The CDR3 DNA is TGCGCCAGCAGCCAAGATCTATCCCGGGGGACTGCAGATACGCAGTATTTT. It yields the protein CASSQDLSRGTADTQYF.

The chain carries TRBV6-1 and TRBJ2-1, with 8 bases aligning to TRBD2. Germline V lookup: CDR1 MNHNS, CDR2 SASEGT. The length of the CDR3 is 15 residues. Trimming at V came to 5 bases and at J to 0 bases, leaving 3 bases not matched to a gene. CDR3: CASSLLAASYNEQFF. The CDR3 DNA sequence: TGTGCCAGCAGTCTACTAGCGGCCTCCTACAATGAGCAGTTCTTC.

The V gene is TRBV7-9, the J gene TRBJ2-5; D remains unclear. V lost 1 base and J lost 5, with 11 bases in between. CDR3 length: 14 residues. Germline CDR1 reads SEHNR; CDR2 reads FQNEAQ (reference sequence). CDR3: CASSLVVGLETQYF. CDR3 in DNA: TGTGCCAGCAGCTTAGTTGTGGGGTTGGAGACCCAGTACTTC. Looking up the rest from reference TRBV7-9 and TRBJ2-5 gives the full variable domain: DTGVSQNPRHKITKRGQNVTFRCDPISEHNRLYWYRQTLGQGPEFLTYFQNEAQLEKSRLLSDRFSAERPKGSFSTLEIQRTEQGDSAMYLCASSLVVGLETQYFGPGTRLLVL.

The chain couples TRBV9 to TRBJ2-1; 11 bases match TRBD1. V shed 4 bases, J shed 5 bases, and the junction held 11 bases outside the gene matches. Per the germline V gene, CDR1 is SGDLS and CDR2 is YYNGEE. The CDR3 is 17 residues long. In DNA form, the CDR3 reads TGTGCCAGCAGCCCCCCTGGAGGGACAGGGGGGAACAATGAGCAGTTCTTC. Translating it yields CASSPPGGTGGNNEQFF.

The V gene is TRBV9, the J gene TRBJ2-3; D might be TRBD2 (6 bases). There are 15 residues in the CDR3. CDR1 SGDLS and CDR2 YYNGEE come from the germline V gene. Trimming took 4 bases from V and 1 from J, leaving 13 bases between them. This CDR3 is CASSSDSGGTDTQYF. The CDR3 coding sequence is TGTGCCAGCAGCTCGGACTCGGGGGGCACAGATACGCAGTATTTT.

This sequence joins TRBV12-5 and TRBJ2-1; 9 bases map to TRBD2. Germline assignment: CDR1 LGHNT and CDR2 FRNRAP. The ends lost 9 bases at V and 1 base at J; junction bases unmatched: 4. The CDR3 sequence is 14 residues long. CDR3 residues: CASAGGPSYNEQFF. The CDR3 coding sequence is TGTGCTAGCGCGGGGGGGCCGTCCTACAATGAGCAGTTCTTC.

This clone was found once. V gene TRBV19 combines with J gene TRBJ2-3; 15 positions agree with TRBD2. The V gene's germline CDR1 is LNHDA and CDR2 SQIVND (reference sequence). V was pared by 10 bases and J by 5 bases, with 16 bases of the junction left unmatched. This CDR3 is 18 amino acids long. DNA for the CDR3: TGTGCCACCTCTCCCAGGGGGACTAGCGGGGGGCGAAGAGATACGCAGTATTTT. This sequence encodes CATSPRGTSGGRRDTQYF.

The rearrangement joins TRBV10-1 to TRBJ2-3, with 9 bases aligning to TRBD1. The CDR3 is made up of 15 amino acids. From germline, CDR1 is WNHNN and CDR2 SYGVQD (reference sequence). V lost 3 bases to trimming and J lost 1 base; unmatched junction nucleotides: 2. The CDR3 spells CASSDRDRGTDTQYF. For the CDR3, the DNA is TGCGCCAGCAGTGACCGGGACAGGGGCACAGATACGCAGTATTTT.

In DNA, the CDR3 is TGTGCCAGCAGCTTAGATGGGCACGAGCAGTACTTC. The encoded protein is CASSLDGHEQYF. The rearrangement joins TRBV11-2 to TRBJ2-7; D gene ambiguous. The CDR3 runs to 12 residues. Trimming pared 0 bases from V and 5 bases from J, leaving 5 bases between. CDR1 and CDR2 (germline): SGHAT, FQNNGV.

The chain has TRBV25-1 and TRBJ2-7; D possibly uses TRBD1 or TRBD2 (5 bases each). The V and J ends lost 5 bases and 0 bases respectively, with 17 bases between them. The CDR3 runs 16 residues. Germline V gives CDR1 MGHDK, CDR2 SYGVNS. The CDR3 coding sequence is TGTGCCAGCAGTTCCGGGACCCGGACCGGCTCCTACGAGCAGTACTTC. Its protein product is CASSSGTRTGSYEQYF.

This chain joins TRBV29-1 and TRBJ1-5; D ambiguous. Germline CDR1 and CDR2: SQVTM and ANQGSEA. The CDR3 totals 14 residues. The V and J ends lost 0 bases and 7 bases respectively, with 13 bases between them. The DNA of the CDR3 is TGCAGCGTTGAAGAGGGTGGAGTAGGACAGCCCCAGCATTTT. As protein: CSVEEGGVGQPQHF. Complete variable domain (other parts from reference TRBV29-1 and TRBJ1-5): SAVISQKPSRDICQRGTSLTIQCQVDSQVTMMFWYRQQPGQSLTLIATANQGSEATYESGFVIDKFPISRPNLTFSTLTVSNMSPEDSSIYLCSVEEGGVGQPQHFGDGTRLSIL.

This chain uses TRBV10-1 with TRBJ1-3; D is unresolved. The V end was cut by 0 bases, the J end by 0 bases, with 6 bases between. From germline, CDR1 is WNHNN and CDR2 SYGVQD (reference sequence). The CDR3 covers 15 residues. The CDR3 loop reads CASSESGISGNTIYF. CDR3 DNA sequence: TGCGCCAGCAGTGAGTCGGGGATCTCTGGAAACACCATATATTTT.

The genes are TRBV30 and TRBJ2-1; possibly TRBD2 for D (5 bases). V gave up 5 bases and J gave up 12 bases, with 20 bases separating them. Germline-derived CDR1 and CDR2 are GTSNPN and SVGIG (reference sequence). This CDR3 spans 13 amino acids. Here the CDR3 DNA reads TGTGCCTGGGGACCGGGCTCGGAGGTCGGGCAGTTCTTC. Translation gives CAWGPGSEVGQFF.

The rearrangement uses TRBV30 and TRBJ2-1; the D is unclear. V was clipped by 0 bases and J by 5 bases, with 8 bases between them. The CDR3 has 13 residues. Germline CDR1 and CDR2: GTSNPN and SVGIG (reference sequence). Written as DNA, the CDR3 is TGTGCCTGGAGTGTCTACCGCCACAATGAGCAGTTCTTC. Protein product: CAWSVYRHNEQFF.

The chain links TRBV6-6 to TRBJ1-2; possible D gene TRBD1, 5 bases. The CDR3 totals 14 residues. V shed 7 bases and J shed 4 bases, with 16 bases lying between them. CDR1 and CDR2 from the germline V gene are MNHNY and SVGAGI (reference sequence). The CDR3 loop reads CASTSRGGSYGYTF. The CDR3 DNA reads TGTGCCAGCACATCCCGCGGGGGGTCCTATGGCTACACCTTC.

V and J are TRBV28 and TRBJ2-7, with 8 nucleotides matching TRBD1. Per the germline V gene, CDR1 is MDHEN and CDR2 is SYDVKM. Trimming removed 6 bases from V and 4 bases from J; junction bases left unmatched: 17. CDR3 size: 17 residues. The CDR3 region is CASSGFSDRGIGYEQYF. In DNA, the CDR3 is TGTGCCAGCAGCGGTTTCTCCGACAGGGGCATCGGGTACGAGCAGTACTTC.

This chain joins TRBV28 and TRBJ2-7; maybe TRBD2 (5 bases). The CDR3 spans 15 residues. V was cut by 1 base and J by 0 bases, with 10 bases left in between. CDR1 is MDHEN, CDR2 SYDVKM, per germline. In DNA, the CDR3 is TGTGCCAGCAGTTTATTACAGCGGACCTCCTACGAGCAGTACTTC. As protein: CASSLLQRTSYEQYF.

The chain uses TRBV7-3 and TRBJ1-1; TRBD1 matches at 12 bases. V trimming: 2 bases; J trimming: 3 bases; junction bases outside the gene matches: 1. Germline V lookup: CDR1 SGHTA, CDR2 FQGTGA. The CDR3 loop spans 15 amino acids. CDR3 sequence: CASSLGTGGDTEAFF. The CDR3 DNA follows: TGTGCCAGCAGCTTAGGGACAGGGGGCGACACTGAAGCTTTCTTT.

J is TRBJ2-1 and V is TRBV28; 10 nucleotides match TRBD1. Unmatched junction bases numbered 12, after V lost 6 bases and J lost 10 bases. The CDR3 runs to 15 residues. Looked up from germline, CDR1 is MDHEN and CDR2 is SYDVKM. CDR3 DNA sequence: TGTGCCAGCAGGGTAGGGGACAGGGGTCTTCGCGAGCAGTTCTTC. Amino acid sequence: CASRVGDRGLREQFF.